A selection of T cell receptor beta chains follows, all from one sample in a study of shared clonotypes between healthy human individuals. Assay: immunoSEQ multiplex PCR; the TCRdb copy retains only in-frame clones and omits some. This table has under 2,500,000 clones, approximately 96% appearing once. Sequencing input: naive CD4+ T cells sorted from blood. All receptors come from a man younger than 35 in good health. CDR3s include the opening cysteine and the closing phenylalanine or tryptophan. Each record gives: CDR3 length, clone size, J gene, D gene, V gene, CDR3 protein, CDR3 DNA. The D gene is left open where the match is weak. Clone sizes are given selectively: once, few, many, or a class where the clone is expanded.

>14|-|TRBJ1-1|-|TRBV7-2
CASSFGLANTEAFF
TGTGCCAGCAGCTTCGGCTTAGCGAACACTGAAGCTTTCTTT
>16|-|TRBJ2-6|-|TRBV30
CAWSVNYISGANVLTF
TGTGCCTGGAGCGTCAACTACATCTCTGGGGCCAACGTCCTGACTTTC
>15|-|TRBJ2-1|-|TRBV18
CASSPPGSSYNEQFF
TGTGCCAGCTCACCACCGGGGAGCTCCTACAATGAGCAGTTCTTC
>16|-|TRBJ2-3|TRBD2|TRBV7-2
CASSLTAGGYRDTQYF
TGTGCCAGCAGCTTAACAGCGGGAGGATATAGAGATACGCAGTATTTT
>14|-|TRBJ2-5|-|TRBV11-2
CASSLVPSQETQYF
TGTGCCAGCAGCTTAGTTCCGTCCCAAGAGACCCAGTACTTC
>14|-|TRBJ1-5|-|TRBV5-4
CASSWDPEGQPQHF
TGTGCCAGCAGTTGGGACCCGGAGGGCCAGCCCCAGCATTTT
>14|-|TRBJ1-2|TRBD1|TRBV28
CASTIDRGNYGYTF
TGTGCCAGCACCATAGACAGGGGTAACTATGGCTACACCTTC
>15|-|TRBJ2-3|TRBD2|TRBV7-2
CASSLSGRDTDTQYF
TGTGCCAGCAGCCTCAGCGGGAGGGATACAGATACGCAGTATTTT
>18|-|TRBJ2-7|TRBD1|TRBV4-3
CASSQEIGADRGPYEQYF
TGCGCCAGCAGCCAAGAAATAGGAGCCGACAGGGGACCTTACGAGCAGTACTTC
>18|-|TRBJ2-6|TRBD2|TRBV18
CASSPPAGGPGGANVLTF
TGTGCCAGCTCACCGCCAGCGGGAGGGCCTGGCGGGGCCAACGTCCTGACTTTC
>11|-|TRBJ2-5|-|TRBV6-6
CASSITETQYF
TGTGCCAGCAGTATTACCGAGACCCAGTACTTC
>14|-|TRBJ1-3|TRBD1|TRBV30
CAWRTTGAGNTIYF
TGTGCCTGGAGAACTACAGGGGCTGGAAACACCATATATTTT
>15|-|TRBJ1-2|-|TRBV19
CASSLGWQVNYGYTF
TGTGCCAGTAGCCTAGGTTGGCAGGTCAACTATGGCTACACCTTC
>15|-|TRBJ1-6|-|TRBV6-5
CASSYKDGPGSPLHF
TGTGCCAGCAGTTATAAGGATGGGCCGGGCTCACCCCTCCACTTT
>13|-|TRBJ2-2|-|TRBV28
CASRLGFPGELFF
TGTGCCAGCAGGTTGGGGTTTCCCGGGGAGCTGTTTTTT
>16|-|TRBJ1-1|-|TRBV18
CASSPPGLQMNTEAFF
TGTGCCAGCTCACCACCGGGACTGCAAATGAACACTGAAGCTTTCTTT
>14|-|TRBJ2-1|TRBD2|TRBV5-4
CASRLAGGYNEQFF
TGTGCCAGCAGATTAGCGGGGGGCTACAATGAGCAGTTCTTC
>15|-|TRBJ2-2|TRBD1|TRBV5-6
CASSTDRGLNGELFF
TGTGCCAGCAGCACAGACAGGGGGCTCAACGGGGAGCTGTTTTTT
>14|-|TRBJ1-4|-|TRBV6-5
CASSPDRRGEKLFF
TGTGCCAGCAGTCCCGACAGGAGAGGTGAAAAACTGTTTTTT
>15|-|TRBJ2-7|-|TRBV30
CAWSVRQAPSYEQYF
TGTGCCTGGAGTGTCCGTCAGGCTCCCTCCTACGAGCAGTACTTC
>13|-|TRBJ1-2|-|TRBV5-1
CASSLTGMYGYTF
TGCGCCAGCAGCTTGACAGGGATGTATGGCTACACCTTC
>16|-|TRBJ2-5|-|TRBV28
CASSLATRGCQETQYF
TGTGCCAGCAGTTTAGCGACAAGGGGGTGCCAAGAGACCCAGTACTTC
>14|-|TRBJ1-6|-|TRBV5-1
CASSGSSYNSPLHF
TGCGCCAGCAGCGGGAGCTCCTATAATTCACCCCTCCACTTT
>14|-|TRBJ2-1|-|TRBV4-2
CASGKRSSYNEQFF
TGTGCCTCCGGCAAGCGGAGCTCCTACAATGAGCAGTTCTTC
>15|-|TRBJ1-1|TRBD1|TRBV7-8
CASSRTGEGGTEAFF
TGTGCCAGCAGCCGGACAGGGGAAGGTGGCACTGAAGCTTTCTTT
>17|-|TRBJ2-5|-|TRBV30
CAWSEQGSSLRQETQYF
TGTGCCTGGAGTGAACAGGGTAGTTCACTCCGTCAAGAGACCCAGTACTTC
>13|once|TRBJ2-3|-|TRBV29-1
CSVRSSQTDTQYF
TGCAGCGTTAGGTCGTCCCAAACAGATACGCAGTATTTT
>13|-|TRBJ2-3|TRBD2|TRBV29-1
CSAGGASTDTQYF
TGCAGCGCGGGGGGAGCAAGCACAGATACGCAGTATTTT
>15|-|TRBJ2-3|TRBD2|TRBV28
CASSLVVAGRETQYF
TGTGCCAGCAGTTTAGTGGTAGCGGGGAGGGAAACGCAGTATTTT
>15|-|TRBJ1-2|-|TRBV30
CAWIHSGTQRYGYTF
TGTGCCTGGATCCATTCCGGGACACAACGCTATGGCTACACCTTC
>15|-|TRBJ1-6|TRBD1|TRBV9
CASSVEGATNSPLHF
TGTGCCAGCAGCGTGGAGGGGGCTACCAATTCACCCCTCCACTTT
>16|once|TRBJ2-3|-|TRBV7-2
CASSDLGTLGTDTQYF
TGTGCCAGCAGCGACCTCGGGACCCTCGGCACAGATACGCAGTATTTT
>13|-|TRBJ1-2|-|TRBV30
CAWSQTGLYGYTF
TGTGCCTGGAGTCAAACAGGTCTTTATGGCTACACCTTC
>15|-|TRBJ2-3|TRBD1|TRBV10-3
CAISELDRDTDTQYF
TGTGCCATCAGTGAGCTGGACAGGGACACAGATACGCAGTATTTT
>14|-|TRBJ2-3|-|TRBV7-2
CASSLNRNPDTQYF
TGTGCCAGCAGCTTAAACAGGAACCCAGATACGCAGTATTTT
>14|-|TRBJ2-2|TRBD2|TRBV10-1
CASSVSGGTGELFF
TGCGCCAGCAGTGTTAGCGGGGGGACCGGGGAGCTGTTTTTT
>17|-|TRBJ2-5|TRBD2|TRBV5-6
CASSLGLAGGPWETQYF
TGTGCCAGCAGCTTGGGACTAGCGGGAGGGCCGTGGGAGACCCAGTACTTC
>13|once|TRBJ2-7|TRBD1|TRBV7-6
CASSRTGEYEQYF
TGTGCCAGCAGCCGGACAGGGGAATACGAGCAGTACTTC
>16|-|TRBJ2-2|-|TRBV5-1
CASSLAAAANTGELFF
TGCGCCAGCAGCTTGGCGGCGGCAGCCAACACCGGGGAGCTGTTTTTT
>14|-|TRBJ1-6|TRBD1|TRBV11-1
CASSSGQVNSPLHF
TGTGCCAGCAGTTCGGGACAGGTGAATTCACCCCTCCACTTT
>17|-|TRBJ2-7|TRBD2|TRBV7-2
CASSFPTSGVSSYEQYF
TGTGCCAGCAGCTTCCCTACTAGCGGGGTAAGCTCCTACGAGCAGTACTTC
>16|-|TRBJ2-2|TRBD2|TRBV5-1
CASKAGTSENTGELFF
TGCGCCAGCAAGGCAGGGACTAGCGAAAACACCGGGGAGCTGTTTTTT
>13|-|TRBJ2-3|-|TRBV6-5
CASRSLRTDTQYF
TGTGCCAGCAGATCCCTAAGGACAGATACGCAGTATTTT
>14|-|TRBJ2-1|TRBD2|TRBV5-1
CASSRTSGYNEQFF
TGCGCCAGCAGCCGGACTAGCGGCTACAATGAGCAGTTCTTC
>14|-|TRBJ2-4|TRBD2|TRBV13
CASSLGKGRDIQYF
TGTGCCAGCAGCTTAGGGAAGGGGAGGGACATTCAGTACTTC
>13|-|TRBJ2-5|-|TRBV4-1
CASSQETWGTQYF
TGCGCCAGCAGCCAAGAGACTTGGGGGACCCAGTACTTC
>10|-|TRBJ2-7|-|TRBV6-9
CASSYYEQYF
TGTGCCAGCAGTTATTACGAGCAGTACTTC
>14|-|TRBJ2-3|-|TRBV28
CASTYLASTDTQYF
TGTGCCAGCACCTATCTAGCGAGCACAGATACGCAGTATTTT
>15|-|TRBJ2-1|TRBD2|TRBV5-1
CASSLGLAGGDEQFF
TGCGCCAGCAGCTTGGGATTAGCGGGAGGCGATGAGCAGTTCTTC
>11|-|TRBJ1-4|-|TRBV20-1
CSAGWDEKLFF
TGCAGTGCAGGGTGGGATGAAAAACTGTTTTTT